The 15 T cell receptor beta chains given below trace back to one sample, sequenced in a study of shared clonotypes between healthy human individuals. Clones were sequenced by immunoSEQ multiplex PCR, and TCRdb holds only the in-frame ones, with some missing. The repertoire holds about 2.1 million clones, 90% to 95% seen once, with approximately 1.7% in the top ten. Naive CD8 cells comprised CD45RO-negative, CCR7-positively selected cells, excluding terminally differentiated effector memory CD45RA+ cells. The sample was naive CD8+ T cells from PBMCs. The source is a man between 18 and 35 years old in good health. Some clones in this sample may be carry-over from other donors' samples.

The rearrangement joins TRBV28 to TRBJ1-1; D remains unclear. The CDR3 totals 16 residues. V dropped 2 bases and J dropped 0 bases, with 13 bases sitting between them. Germline CDR1 is MDHEN and CDR2 is SYDVKM. CDR3 protein: CASSLDTASMNTEAFF. CDR3 in DNA: TGTGCCAGCAGTTTAGATACAGCCTCAATGAACACTGAAGCTTTCTTT.

This chain links TRBV4-2 with TRBJ2-3; D ambiguous. Germline V gene data show CDR1 as LGHNA and CDR2 as YNFKEQ. Trimming cost V 1 base and J 0 bases, with 8 bases left between them. CDR3 length: 15 residues. CDR3 DNA: TGTGCCAGCAGCCAAGTGTCCGTAAGCACAGATACGCAGTATTTT. Protein sequence: CASSQVSVSTDTQYF.

CDR3 bases: TGTGCCAGCAGCGAATTTGTCCTCCGGGACGGATACAGAGACACTGAAGCTTTCTTT. It specifies CASSEFVLRDGYRDTEAFF. This chain connects TRBV7-9 to TRBJ1-1; maybe TRBD1 (5 bases). V shed 5 bases and J shed 3 bases, with 28 bases lying between them. Per the germline V gene, CDR1 is SEHNR and CDR2 is FQNEAQ (reference sequence). This CDR3 has 19 residues.

The genes are TRBV29-1 and TRBJ2-3; D gene uncertain. Trimming removed 7 bases from V and 0 bases from J, with 11 bases in between. This CDR3 contains 13 residues. Per germline, CDR1 SQVTM and CDR2 ANQGSEA. CDR3 region: CSAPLQSTDTQYF. DNA of the CDR3: TGCAGCGCTCCCTTACAGAGCACAGATACGCAGTATTTT.

This clone was found once. This rearrangement joins TRBV6-5 to TRBJ2-1; 12 positions match TRBD2. The CDR3 is made up of 14 amino acids. Germline loops: CDR1 MNHEY, CDR2 SVGAGI. The trim removed 7 bases at V and 9 bases at J, leaving 7 bases unmatched. The CDR3 DNA reads TGTGCCAGCAATCTAGCGGGAGGGCCAGGTGAGCAGTTCTTC. Translated: CASNLAGGPGEQFF.

The CDR3 spells CASSYPGTSGYNEQFF. The DNA of the CDR3 is TGTGCCAGCAGTTACCCCGGGACTAGCGGCTACAATGAGCAGTTCTTC. The rearrangement links TRBV6-6 to TRBJ2-1; 11 bases are a match to TRBD2. With 2 bases clipped from V and 3 bases from J, the junction kept 3 bases outside the gene matches. Germline V CDR1 and CDR2: MNHNY, SVGAGI (reference sequence). This CDR3 has 16 residues.

V and J are TRBV28 and TRBJ2-7, with D perhaps matching TRBD1 (6 bases). V was trimmed by 5 bases and J by 0 bases, leaving 8 bases between them. The CDR3 totals 13 residues. In germline, CDR1 is MDHEN, CDR2 SYDVKM. The CDR3 sequence is CASSIGGSYEQYF. The CDR3, as DNA: TGTGCCAGCAGTATAGGGGGCTCCTACGAGCAGTACTTC.

V and J are TRBV6-6 and TRBJ1-2; D unclear. The CDR3 totals 14 residues. In germline, CDR1 is MNHNY, CDR2 SVGAGI (reference sequence). V lost 5 bases, J lost 2 bases, and 12 bases lay in between. The CDR3 DNA is TGTGCCAGCAGTGCAACCGTTACAAACTATGGCTACACCTTC. This codes for CASSATVTNYGYTF.

This rearrangement joins TRBV7-9 to TRBJ2-1; 9 bases line up with TRBD2. The CDR3 totals 15 residues. Trimming removed 5 bases from V and 8 bases from J; junction bases left unmatched: 10. Germline CDR1 is SEHNR and CDR2 is FQNEAQ (reference sequence). Written as DNA, the CDR3 is TGTGCCAGCAGCCCAACGGGACTAGCTCTCTATGAGCAGTTCTTC. This codes for CASSPTGLALYEQFF.

This sequence joins TRBV27 and TRBJ2-7, with 9 bases aligning to TRBD1. The trim removed 6 bases at V and 3 bases at J, leaving 12 bases unmatched. CDR3 length: 16 amino acids. Looked up from germline, CDR1 is MNHEY and CDR2 is SMNVEV (reference sequence). CDR3 sequence (DNA): TGTGCCAGCAGCGGAACCCTCGGGACAGGGCGCTACGAGCAGTACTTC. Its translation: CASSGTLGTGRYEQYF.

The chain joins TRBV7-2 to TRBJ2-1; 9 bases fit TRBD2. Trimming took 2 bases from V and 10 from J; bases not matched to a gene: 9. From germline, CDR1 is SGHTA and CDR2 FQGNSA. The CDR3 covers 15 residues. Here the CDR3 reads CASSLWASGEGEQFF. The CDR3 coding sequence is TGTGCCAGCAGCTTATGGGCTAGCGGGGAGGGGGAGCAGTTCTTC.

This clone occurred a few times. The sample has other DNA sequences that encode this CDR3 too. V and J are TRBV19 and TRBJ1-1; unclear D gene. Germline CDR1 and CDR2: LNHDA and SQIVND (reference sequence). Between the trimmed V and J ends, which lost 5 bases and 5 bases, there was a span of 9 bases. This CDR3 comprises 12 residues. The CDR3 coding sequence is TGTGCCAGTAGTCCCCTGGGAACTGAAGCTTTCTTT. Translating it yields CASSPLGTEAFF.

The chain uses TRBV9 and TRBJ1-5; maybe TRBD1 (5 bases). The V and J ends lost 4 bases and 8 bases respectively, with 19 bases between them. Germline V gene data show CDR1 as SGDLS and CDR2 as YYNGEE. The CDR3 extends over 15 amino acids. CDR3 in amino acids: CASSSGLRQVEPQHF. CDR3 bases: TGTGCCAGCAGCTCGGGACTCCGCCAGGTTGAGCCCCAGCATTTT.

About this clone itself: The same CDR3 is also encoded by other DNA sequences in this sample. This chain links TRBV27 with TRBJ2-3; perhaps TRBD2 as D (7 bases). Germline V gene sequence: CDR1 MNHEY, CDR2 SMNVEV (reference sequence). The V end was cut by 2 bases, the J end by 3 bases, with 9 bases between. The CDR3 length is 14 residues. The chain's CDR3 is CASSLRGATDTQYF. CDR3 DNA sequence: TGTGCCAGCAGTTTACGGGGGGCGACAGATACGCAGTATTTT.

The chain is built from TRBV7-6 and TRBJ2-5; 10 bases agree with TRBD1. Germline CDR1 and CDR2: SGHVS and FNYEAQ. This CDR3 spans 15 amino acids. The trim removed 5 bases at V and 1 base at J, leaving 4 bases unmatched. Here the CDR3 reads CASSPGTGAQETQYF. The DNA of the CDR3 is TGTGCCAGCAGCCCCGGGACAGGGGCCCAAGAGACCCAGTACTTC. Filled out from reference TRBV7-6 and TRBJ2-5, the complete variable domain reads GAGVSQSPRYKVTKRGQDVALRCDPISGHVSLYWYRQALGQGPEFLTYFNYEAQQDKSGLPNDRFSAERPEGSISTLTIQRTEQRDSAMYRCASSPGTGAQETQYFGPGTRLLVL.